These 20 T cell receptor beta chains originate from one sample sequenced in a study of radiotherapy plus CTLA-4 blockade in lung cancer. TCRdb's copy holds only in-frame clones and misses some; the assay was immunoSEQ multiplex PCR. The sample contains tens of thousands of clones, approximately 70% of which appear only once. Sample: peripheral blood, taken from a patient treated with radiotherapy plus ipilimumab. Receptors were obtained from a human donor with non-small cell lung cancer whose response to radiotherapy plus ipilimumab could not be evaluated.

V gene TRBV6-5 combines with J gene TRBJ2-1; D unresolved. The CDR3 length is 15 residues. The ends were cut back, 6 bases at V and 1 base at J, with 13 bases in the middle. Per germline, CDR1 MNHEY and CDR2 SVGAGI. CDR3 coding DNA: TGTGCCAGCAGCCAAACAGAGTTTTCCTACAATGAGCAGTTCTTC. This translates into CASSQTEFSYNEQFF.

The chain uses TRBV23-1 and TRBJ2-3, with TRBD2 matching 11 bases. TRBV23-1 is treated as an ORF (open reading frame) with a function not yet certain. The CDR3 extends over 17 amino acids. The junction had 8 bases not matched to a gene; V was cut back by 3 bases and J by 3 bases. CDR3 nucleotide sequence: TGCGCCAGCAGTCATCCCCGACTAGCGGGACGGACAGATACGCAGTATTTT. Translating it yields CASSHPRLAGRTDTQYF.

The chain employs TRBV15 and TRBJ2-1, with TRBD2 identical over 9 bases. The germline CDR1 and CDR2 sequences are LNHNV and YYDKDF (reference sequence). The junction had 5 bases not matched to a gene; V was cut back by 5 bases and J by 0 bases. The CDR3 has 16 amino acids. The CDR3 here is CATSLLAGVSYNEQFF. The CDR3 DNA reads as TGTGCCACCAGCTTACTAGCGGGTGTCTCCTACAATGAGCAGTTCTTC.

CDR3 sequence: CASSVASGVTYEQYF. The CDR3 coding sequence is TGTGCCAGCAGCGTAGCGAGCGGGGTGACCTACGAGCAGTACTTC. The gene calls are TRBV9 and TRBJ2-7; the match to TRBD2 covers 7 bases. Germline values: CDR1 SGDLS, CDR2 YYNGEE. This CDR3 comprises 15 residues. Germline trimming cut 0 bases from V and 2 bases from J; bases unmatched to any gene: 5.

The chain is built from TRBV4-3 and TRBJ1-1, with D possibly matching TRBD1 (6 bases). V dropped 0 bases and J dropped 3 bases, with 11 bases sitting between them. The germline CDR1 and CDR2 sequences are LGHNA and YSLEER. This CDR3 is built from 15 residues. The CDR3 is CASSQESRGHTEAFF. In DNA, the CDR3 is TGCGCCAGCAGCCAAGAATCCAGGGGACACACTGAAGCTTTCTTT.

V usage is TRBV4-1 and J usage is TRBJ1-2, with a possible D match to TRBD1 (5 bases). V lost 0 bases and J 3 bases, leaving 17 bases between the germline ends. The CDR3 is 17 residues long. The germline gives CDR1 MGHRA, CDR2 YSYEKL. CDR3 amino acids: CASSQDSRQPSDYGYTF. The CDR3 DNA reads TGCGCCAGCAGCCAAGACTCGAGACAGCCTTCGGACTATGGCTACACCTTC.

The chain links TRBV5-5 to TRBJ1-1; D is ambiguous. The CDR3 contains 15 residues. V was pared by 2 bases and J by 0 bases, with 11 bases between. Germline V CDR1 and CDR2: SGHKS, YYEKEE (reference sequence). CDR3 nucleotide sequence: TGTGCCAGCAGCTTTGGAGCGTCGATGAACACTGAAGCTTTCTTT. This sequence encodes CASSFGASMNTEAFF.

J is TRBJ2-1 and V is TRBV10-1, with a weak D call TRBD2 (6 bases). CDR1 and CDR2 (germline): WNHNN, SYGVQD (reference sequence). This CDR3 region has 18 residues. Between the trimmed V and J ends, which lost 0 bases and 3 bases, there was a span of 18 bases. CDR3: CASSESGLWGGSYNEQFF. CDR3 bases: TGCGCCAGCAGTGAGTCGGGGTTGTGGGGAGGAAGCTACAATGAGCAGTTCTTC.

The V gene is TRBV9, the J gene TRBJ2-2; the match to TRBD2 covers 12 bases. In germline, CDR1 is SGDLS, CDR2 YYNGEE. V shed 4 bases and J 2 bases; nucleotides not matched to a gene: 9. The CDR3 contains 18 residues. Written as DNA, the CDR3 is TGTGCCAGCAGCCCCCAACTAGCGGGGGGCCTCAACACCGGGGAGCTGTTTTTT. It is translated as CASSPQLAGGLNTGELFF.

The rearrangement joins TRBV6-5 to TRBJ1-2, with 7 bases fitting TRBD1. The trim removed 6 bases at V and 8 bases at J, leaving 9 bases unmatched. The CDR3 runs to 13 residues. The germline V gene encodes CDR1 MNHEY and CDR2 SVGAGI. The chain's CDR3 is CASRTTGVGGYTF. The CDR3 nucleotides are TGTGCCAGCAGAACAACAGGGGTCGGGGGCTACACCTTC.

The chain links TRBV6-5 to TRBJ1-1, with D maybe TRBD1 (5 bases). Germline values: CDR1 MNHEY, CDR2 SVGAGI. The CDR3 loop spans 12 amino acids. V lost 11 bases to trimming and J lost 4 bases, with 14 bases between them. DNA for the CDR3: TGTGCCCCTCTGGGGGGGGGCACTGAAGCTTTCTTT. Translating it yields CAPLGGGTEAFF.

This clone has just a few counts. This rearrangement joins TRBV7-2 to TRBJ2-3, with 13 bases identical to TRBD2. CDR1 SGHTA and CDR2 FQGNSA come from the germline V gene. The CDR3 sequence is 17 residues long. V lost 7 bases and J lost 4; bases outside the gene matches: 11. CDR3 nucleotides: TGTGCCAGCACCCTTAGATGGGGGACTAGCGGGGCAGATACGCAGTATTTT. This translates into CASTLRWGTSGADTQYF. Full variable domain (remainder filled in from reference TRBV7-2 and TRBJ2-3): GAGVSQSPSNKVTEKGKDVELRCDPISGHTALYWYRQSLGQGLEFLIYFQGNSAPDKSGLPSDRFSAERTGGSVSTLTIQRTQQEDSAVYLCASTLRWGTSGADTQYFGPGTRLTVL.

The table lists this clone with a few counts. CDR3 DNA sequence: TGTGCCAGCAGCTTGAACCTAGCCCCAGATACGCAGTATTTT. This sequence encodes CASSLNLAPDTQYF. V gene TRBV5-4 combines with J gene TRBJ2-3; perhaps TRBD2 as D (5 bases). CDR3 size: 14 residues. Looked up from germline, CDR1 is SGHNT and CDR2 is YYREEE (reference sequence). V lost 1 base and J lost 4, with 10 bases in between.

The V and J genes are TRBV11-2 and TRBJ2-3, with D uncertain. V was cut by 0 bases and J by 3 bases, with 16 bases left in between. In germline, CDR1 is SGHAT, CDR2 FQNNGV. The CDR3 has 17 amino acids. This CDR3 reads CASSLDYSNGRTDTQYF. As DNA, the CDR3 is TGTGCCAGCAGCTTAGATTATTCAAACGGCAGGACAGATACGCAGTATTTT.

The chain joins TRBV10-3 to TRBJ2-1; D unresolved. This CDR3 region has 12 residues. Trimming took 0 bases from V and 10 from J, leaving 7 bases between them. Looked up from germline, CDR1 is ENHRY and CDR2 is SYGVKD. CDR3 sequence: CAISESQKEQFF. Written as DNA, the CDR3 is TGTGCCATCAGTGAGTCACAGAAAGAGCAGTTCTTC.

V usage is TRBV13 and J usage is TRBJ2-3; D not resolved. The germline gives CDR1 PRHDT, CDR2 FYEKMQ (reference sequence). CDR3 length: 14 amino acids. Trimming left V 2 bases short and J 0 bases short, with 6 bases between. CDR3 amino acids: CASSLSSSTDTQYF. The CDR3 region has the DNA TGTGCCAGCAGCTTATCGAGTAGCACAGATACGCAGTATTTT.

This clone was detected only a few times. J is TRBJ1-1 and V is TRBV28; D ambiguous. CDR1 is MDHEN, CDR2 SYDVKM, per germline. This CDR3 region has 13 residues. Trimming left V 2 bases short and J 7 bases short, with 11 bases between. For the CDR3, the DNA is TGTGCCAGCAGTTTACCAGGTGGGTTTGAAGCTTTCTTT. Its protein product is CASSLPGGFEAFF.

This chain joins TRBV7-8 and TRBJ2-7, with D perhaps matching TRBD2 (5 bases). V was pared by 1 base and J by 4 bases, with 14 bases between. The CDR3 is 15 amino acids. CDR1 is SGHVS, CDR2 FQNEAQ, per germline. The CDR3 region has the DNA TGTGCCAGCAGCTTAGTTCGGGGAAGTGGGTACGAGCAGTACTTC. This codes for CASSLVRGSGYEQYF.

The rearrangement links TRBV10-3 to TRBJ1-2, with TRBD1 as a possible D gene (6 bases). This CDR3 is built from 14 residues. V lost 8 bases to trimming and J lost 4 bases, with 17 bases between them. Germline loops: CDR1 ENHRY, CDR2 SYGVKD. This chain's CDR3 is CAIPEGGSGYGYTF. DNA for the CDR3: TGTGCCATCCCGGAGGGGGGGAGCGGCTATGGCTACACCTTC.

The J gene is TRBJ1-1, the V gene TRBV5-1, with 8 bases aligning to TRBD1. V lost 4 bases and J lost 0; bases outside the gene matches: 2. The germline gives CDR1 SGHRS, CDR2 YFSETQ. The CDR3 totals 14 residues. The DNA of the CDR3 is TGCGCCAGCAGCCGGGACAGGTTGAACACTGAAGCTTTCTTT. It yields the protein CASSRDRLNTEAFF.